This TCR beta chain stems from a study of patients and donors after allogeneic stem cell transplantation. Germline V CDR1 and CDR2: SGHTA, FQGNSA. V lost 4 bases and J lost 2; bases outside the gene matches: 11. The CDR3 has 17 amino acids. TCRdb itself ran the RT-PCR reads through MiXCR, one entry per CDR3 protein. The sample includes under 200,000 distinct CDR3 sequences, approximately 28% seen only once; the top ten take approximately 3%. The source material was blood, either unsorted or a sorted T cell fraction (not recorded which). The sequence was collected from a human donor who was either an allogeneic HSCT recipient or a stem cell or donor lymphocyte infusion donor (not recorded which). It is not recorded whose cells these are; they may come from a transplant donor. This chain uses TRBV7-2 with TRBJ2-3, with TRBD2 matching over 8 bases. This CDR3 is CASSSWASGSLTDTQYF. For the CDR3, the DNA is TGTGCCAGCAGCTCGTGGGCTAGCGGGTCTCTCACAGATACGCAGTATTTT.